The rows below give T cell receptor beta chains drawn from one sample of a study of response to subunit inactivated influenza vaccine. MiXCR was run by TCRdb on the RT-PCR reads, yielding one entry per CDR3 protein. The sample yields about 180,000 distinct CDR3 sequences, around 8.8% seen once. The specimen was non-naive T cells sorted from PBMCs, collected on the day of vaccination. The receptors shown here come from a man aged 45 to 65 who received an inactivated influenza vaccine. The CDR3 runs from the conserved cysteine through the conserved F or W. A D gene is named only where the DNA matches it firmly. Size tells how often a clone was seen (once, few, many) or the class of an expanded clone, and some rows leave it out.

V	D	size	J	CDR3	DNA
TRBV12-3/TRBV12-4	.	.	TRBJ2-2	CASSVASTGELFF	TGTGCCAGCAGCGTCGCCAGCACCGGGGAGCTGTTTTTT
TRBV7-8	TRBD1	few	TRBJ2-7	CASSPLQGASSYEQYF	TGTGCCAGCAGCCCCTTACAGGGGGCTTCCTCCTACGAGCAGTACTTC
TRBV11-2	TRBD2	many	TRBJ2-1	CASHPLAGGPYEQFF	TGTGCCAGCCACCCCCTAGCGGGAGGGCCGTATGAGCAGTTCTTC
TRBV28	.	many	TRBJ1-3	CASSFLGTGNTIYF	TGTGCCAGCAGTTTTTTGGGGACTGGAAACACCATATATTTT
TRBV7-6	TRBD1	.	TRBJ2-7	CASSRTGVEQYF	TGTGCCAGCAGCCGGACAGGGGTTGAGCAGTACTTC
TRBV29-1	.	.	TRBJ2-1	CSVGYGTSTNNEQFF	TGCAGCGTTGGCTACGGGACGAGCACAAACAATGAGCAGTTCTTC
TRBV12-3/TRBV12-4	.	few	TRBJ1-1	CASSLGGTLHTEAFF	TGTGCCAGCAGTTTGGGCGGTACCCTTCACACTGAAGCTTTCTTT
TRBV2	TRBD1	.	TRBJ2-5	CASRKGGKTQYF	TGTGCCAGCAGGAAAGGGGGCAAGACCCAGTACTTC
TRBV5-1	.	.	TRBJ1-2	CDGSSRSIYGYTF	TGCGACGGCAGCTCCAGATCAATCTATGGCTACACCTTC
TRBV6-2/TRBV6-3	TRBD2	few	TRBJ2-1	CASRGSSGPFWNEQFF	TGTGCCAGCAGGGGATCTAGCGGCCCTTTTTGGAATGAGCAGTTCTTC
TRBV20-1	.	few	TRBJ2-1	CSVQRGRGNNEQFF	TGCAGTGTCCAAAGGGGGCGGGGAAACAATGAGCAGTTCTTC
TRBV6-6	.	many	TRBJ2-2	CASSHERELFF	TGTGCCAGCAGTCACGAGAGGGAGCTGTTTTTT
TRBV6-2/TRBV6-3	.	many	TRBJ2-2	CASSKEGENTGELFF	TGTGCCAGCAGTAAGGAGGGGGAGAACACCGGGGAGCTGTTTTTT
TRBV6-5	.	many	TRBJ1-2	CASSYSGGVYGYTF	TGTGCCAGCAGTTACTCGGGAGGGGTCTATGGCTACACCTTC
TRBV6-4	TRBD2	.	TRBJ2-1	CASRGIAGDPLIF	TGTGCCAGCAGGGGGATAGCGGGGGACCCTCTTATCTTC
TRBV27	TRBD2	.	TRBJ2-7	CASSSPSGGAYEQYF	TGTGCCAGCAGTTCCCCAAGCGGGGGGGCCTACGAGCAGTACTTC